The next 19 T cell receptor beta chains were all read from a single sample in a study of early T cells in non-severe SARS-CoV-2 infection. TCRdb analysed the 5' RACE reads with MiXCR anew, one entry per CDR3 protein. Here the sample spans 48,000 or so distinct CDR3 sequences, 6.2% being singletons. Sequences were derived from whole blood, sampled at baseline. Source of these receptors: an adult who was a healthcare worker with PCR-confirmed SARS-CoV-2 infection or an uninfected control (not recorded which).

This chain connects TRBV20-1 to TRBJ2-3, with TRBD2 matching over 10 bases. The germline CDR1 and CDR2 sequences are DFQATT and SNEGSKA (reference sequence). V gave up 5 bases and J gave up 5 bases; unmatched junction bases: 10. This CDR3 has 15 amino acids. CDR3 loop: CSARGLAGVGDTQYF. The CDR3 DNA reads as TGCAGTGCTCGGGGGCTAGCGGGAGTGGGAGATACGCAGTATTTT.

V usage is TRBV19 and J usage is TRBJ2-2; 12 nucleotides line up with TRBD2. Germline trimming cut 7 bases from V and 6 bases from J; bases unmatched to any gene: 18. Germline V gene lookup returns CDR1 LNHDA and CDR2 SQIVND (reference sequence). The CDR3 is made up of 19 amino acids. The CDR3, as DNA: TGTGCCAGTACTAGCGGGAGGGCCAATTTCAGAGTGAGGGCCGGGGAGCTGTTTTTT. Translating gives CASTSGRANFRVRAGELFF.

This clonotype occurred a few times. The chain joins TRBV30 to TRBJ2-1; the match to TRBD1 covers 8 bases. Per germline, CDR1 GTSNPN and CDR2 SVGIG (reference sequence). CDR3 size: 17 residues. Germline trimming cut 2 bases from V and 6 bases from J; bases unmatched to any gene: 15. CDR3 loop: CAWSTARTGHTVNEQFF. The DNA for the CDR3 is TGTGCCTGGAGTACCGCCCGGACAGGGCATACGGTCAATGAGCAGTTCTTC.

This sequence joins TRBV6-2 or TRBV6-3 and TRBJ1-5; D gene unclear. CDR3 length: 15 amino acids. The germline V and J ends were trimmed by 6 bases and 0 bases, with 12 bases remaining between them. Germline loops: CDR1 MNHEY, CDR2 SVGEGT. The CDR3 sequence is CASSPRRYSNQPQHF. CDR3 in DNA: TGTGCCAGCAGCCCCCGGAGGTATAGCAATCAGCCCCAGCATTTT.

This clonotype was detected many times. The chain couples TRBV9 to TRBJ2-5, with a tentative D call TRBD1 (6 bases). CDR1 and CDR2 (germline): SGDLS, YYNGEE. V was clipped by 7 bases and J by 7 bases, with 17 bases between them. The CDR3 length is 13 residues. CDR3 residues: CASGLQGTGTQYF. The CDR3, as DNA: TGTGCCAGCGGGTTACAGGGAACGGGGACCCAGTACTTC.

This clonotype was detected ten times or more. The genes are TRBV3-1 and TRBJ2-3; no firm D call. The CDR3 is 15 residues long. Germline V CDR1 and CDR2: LGHDT, YNNKEL (reference sequence). Trimming removed 0 bases from V and 5 bases from J, with 12 bases in between. The CDR3 DNA is TGTGCCAGCAGCCAAGATCTTTCTATGGTAGATACGCAGTATTTT. This codes for CASSQDLSMVDTQYF.

This chain connects TRBV15 to TRBJ2-3, with TRBD2 identical over 7 bases. This CDR3 is 13 amino acids long. Trimming took 5 bases from V and 4 from J; bases not matched to a gene: 3. Germline CDR1 LNHNV, CDR2 YYDKDF (reference sequence). This CDR3 reads CATSPAGADTQYF. CDR3 DNA: TGTGCCACCAGCCCGGCGGGAGCAGATACGCAGTATTTT.

The chain is built from TRBV5-1 and TRBJ1-6; possible D gene TRBD1, 5 bases. The V gene's germline CDR1 is SGHRS and CDR2 YFSETQ. The CDR3 is 15 residues long. V shed 5 bases and J shed 11 bases, with 20 bases lying between them. The CDR3 DNA reads as TGCGCCAGCAGAAGGGAGGGCCAGGGCTCAACACCCCTCCACTTT. Translated: CASRREGQGSTPLHF.

This clonotype was seen a few times. The chain carries TRBV4-2 and TRBJ2-5, with a possible D match to TRBD2 (6 bases). Trimming took off 4 bases at V and 2 bases at J, with 20 bases between the two ends. CDR1 is LGHNA, CDR2 YNFKEQ, per germline. The CDR3 spans 17 residues. The CDR3: CASSPLQHGGAQETQYF. CDR3 nucleotides: TGTGCCAGCAGCCCTCTACAACACGGCGGGGCTCAAGAGACCCAGTACTTC.

This clonotype was counted ten times or more. The CDR3 coding sequence is TGTGCCAGCAGCCCGCTCGTGACAGCCGGGGAAAAACTGTTTTTT. This sequence encodes CASSPLVTAGEKLFF. V is TRBV5-6 and J is TRBJ1-4, with D possibly TRBD1 on 5 matching bases. V lost 4 bases to trimming and J lost 8 bases, with 18 bases between them. The germline CDR1 and CDR2 sequences are SGHDT and YYEEEE. The CDR3 spans 15 residues.

The V call is TRBV19, the J call TRBJ1-4, with D perhaps matching TRBD1 (5 bases). The CDR3 is 19 residues long. In germline, CDR1 is LNHDA, CDR2 SQIVND (reference sequence). Trimming cost V 1 base and J 5 bases, with 23 bases left between them. CDR3 nucleotides: TGTGCCAGTAGTATAGTTACCACGAATCGGGGGACCAAAAATGAAAAACTGTTTTTT. Translated, it gives CASSIVTTNRGTKNEKLFF. Looking up the rest from reference TRBV19 and TRBJ1-4 gives the full variable domain: DGGITQSPKYLFRKEGQNVTLSCEQNLNHDAMYWYRQDPGQGLRLIYYSQIVNDFQKGDIAEGYSVSREKKESFPLTVTSAQKNPTAFYLCASSIVTTNRGTKNEKLFFGSGTQLSVL.

The chain links TRBV2 to TRBJ2-7; 9 nucleotides match TRBD1. The CDR3 has 15 amino acids. J gave up 0 bases and V 8 bases, and 8 bases lay outside the gene matches. CDR1 SNHLY and CDR2 FYNNEI come from the germline V gene. The CDR3, as DNA: TGTGCCAGCGGCCCCGGGACAGGGAGCTCCTACGAGCAGTACTTC. Its translation is CASGPGTGSSYEQYF.

Many counts were recorded for this clonotype. The V and J genes are TRBV6-6 and TRBJ1-5; D ambiguous. V was pared by 6 bases and J by 2 bases, with 14 bases between. Per germline, CDR1 MNHNY and CDR2 SVGAGI (reference sequence). This CDR3 has 15 amino acids. DNA for the CDR3: TGTGCCAGCAGGACGGACCTAAGGGGCAATCAGCCCCAGCATTTT. Translation: CASRTDLRGNQPQHF.

This clonotype appeared many times. This sequence joins TRBV7-2 and TRBJ2-1; D is unclear. The ends were cut back, 8 bases at V and 8 bases at J, with 19 bases in the middle. CDR1 is SGHTA and CDR2 is FQGNSA in the germline V gene. The CDR3 extends over 14 amino acids. CDR3 coding DNA: TGTGCCAGCGTATATACCGTGGCAGTCCATGAGCAGTTCTTC. Translating it yields CASVYTVAVHEQFF.

There are a few counts of this clonotype. This sequence joins TRBV28 and TRBJ1-4; D remains ambiguous. The CDR3 has 12 residues. V was cut by 7 bases and J by 13 bases, with 16 bases left in between. Germline lookup yields CDR1 MDHEN and CDR2 SYDVKM. The CDR3 DNA sequence: TGTGCCAGCACCTCGAACGGGGATCTACTGTTTTTT. It codes for CASTSNGDLLFF.

This clonotype was picked up many times. J is TRBJ2-1 and V is TRBV20-1, with 10 positions matching TRBD2. The CDR3 is made up of 15 amino acids. Trimming cost V 5 bases and J 0 bases; bases outside gene matches: 4. Germline V gives CDR1 DFQATT, CDR2 SNEGSKA (reference sequence). The CDR3 sequence is CSAGTSVSSYNEQFF. The CDR3 coding sequence is TGCAGTGCTGGGACTAGCGTTAGCTCCTACAATGAGCAGTTCTTC.

The chain recombines TRBV12-3 or TRBV12-4 with TRBJ2-2; D ambiguous. The length of the CDR3 is 14 residues. Trimming cost V 7 bases and J 6 bases, with 15 bases left between them. The CDR3, as DNA: TGTGCCAGCACCCCGGCCCAGTATGCCGGGGAGCTGTTTTTT. Translated: CASTPAQYAGELFF.

The rearrangement joins TRBV2 to TRBJ2-3, with 7 positions matching TRBD2. The CDR3 has 15 residues. J gave up 3 bases and V 6 bases, and 9 bases lay outside the gene matches. Germline-derived CDR1 and CDR2 are SNHLY and FYNNEI. The CDR3 region is CASSRLASKTDTQYF. CDR3 nucleotide sequence: TGTGCCAGCAGCCGACTAGCCTCGAAGACAGATACGCAGTATTTT.

This clonotype appeared many times. The chain carries TRBV2 and TRBJ1-6; D call uncertain. Germline CDR1 SNHLY, CDR2 FYNNEI. V shed 6 bases and J shed 7 bases, with 10 bases lying between them. The CDR3 spans 13 residues. The CDR3 region has the DNA TGTGCCAGCAGCCCCACCGCGAATTCACCCCTCCACTTT. This translates into CASSPTANSPLHF.